This passage covers 24 T cell receptor beta chains from one sample sequenced in a study of Graves' ophthalmopathy and Graves' hyperthyroidism. Amplification of TCR beta CDR3 regions used RNA transcripts. The first-round RT-PCR employed HTBI primers together with the Qiagen OneStep RT-PCR kit. A multiplex PCR was then performed as the second round. Each CDR3 protein is one row after TCRdb ran MiXCR on the multiplex PCR reads. The table includes 360,000 or so distinct CDR3 sequences, about 16% detected once. Sequencing was performed on peripheral blood. These receptors were obtained from a young woman with Graves' ophthalmopathy.

This clonotype showed up many times. In DNA form, the CDR3 reads TGTGCCAGCAGCTTAGCGGGTTTCGAGGTAGTGGGGGCCAAAAACATTCAGTACTTC. Its translation is CASSLAGFEVVGAKNIQYF. This sequence joins TRBV7-6 and TRBJ2-4, with unresolved D. With 0 bases removed from V and 1 base from J, the gap between germline ends came to 19 bases. Germline CDR1 SGHVS, CDR2 FNYEAQ. The CDR3 has 19 amino acids.

The chain couples TRBV12-3 or TRBV12-4 to TRBJ2-5; D unclear. V was clipped by 1 base and J by 5 bases, with 8 bases between them. The CDR3 consists of 13 residues. The CDR3 spells CASSLDYMETQYF. CDR3 nucleotide sequence: TGTGCCAGCAGTTTAGACTATATGGAGACCCAGTACTTC.

This clonotype has at least ten counts. The chain carries TRBV6-2 or TRBV6-3 and TRBJ2-7; D ambiguous. The CDR3 runs 14 residues. The V end lost 5 bases, the J end lost 2 bases, and 13 bases lay between the germline ends. CDR1 and CDR2 (germline): MNHEY, SVGEGT. Written as DNA, the CDR3 is TGTGCCAGCAGTGACGTCCGCCGGGCCTACGAGCAGTACTTC. This translates into CASSDVRRAYEQYF.

In this sample, this clonotype turned up many times. This chain links TRBV7-3 with TRBJ1-5; 11 nucleotides match TRBD1. CDR1 and CDR2 (germline): SGHTA, FQGTGA. There are 16 residues in the CDR3. V dropped 6 bases and J dropped 5; count of bases not matched to a gene: 9. CDR3 nucleotides: TGTGCCAGCAGTCCCAAGGACAGGGGGCCAGATCAGCCCCAGCATTTT. Its translation: CASSPKDRGPDQPQHF.

The chain has TRBV6-1 and TRBJ2-7; 7 nucleotides agree with TRBD2. J lost 3 bases, V lost 2 bases, and 7 bases had no gene match. Looked up from germline, CDR1 is MNHNS and CDR2 is SASEGT. The CDR3 totals 15 residues. CDR3 amino acids: CASSEQSGANYEQYF. CDR3 nucleotides: TGTGCCAGCAGTGAACAGAGCGGGGCCAACTACGAGCAGTACTTC.

This clonotype was recorded at least ten times. The chain has TRBV30 and TRBJ2-5; TRBD2 matches 10 bases. Per the germline V gene, CDR1 is GTSNPN and CDR2 is SVGIG (reference sequence). Germline trimming cut 5 bases from V and 1 base from J; bases unmatched to any gene: 16. The CDR3 extends over 18 amino acids. CDR3 amino acids: CAWLGPVLAGGFQETQYF. Here the CDR3 DNA reads TGTGCCTGGTTGGGCCCTGTTTTAGCGGGGGGCTTCCAAGAGACCCAGTACTTC.

Many counts were recorded for this clonotype. DNA for the CDR3: TGTGCCAGCAGTTTATGGAGGGACCAAGAGACCCAGTACTTC. Translating gives CASSLWRDQETQYF. This chain joins TRBV27 and TRBJ2-5; perhaps TRBD2 as D (6 bases). Trimming took 1 base from V and 0 from J, leaving 6 bases between them. The length of the CDR3 is 14 residues. The germline V gene has CDR1 MNHEY and CDR2 SMNVEV (reference sequence).

This clonotype was seen repeatedly, ten times or more. The chain joins TRBV6-2 or TRBV6-3 to TRBJ2-5; the D gene is possibly TRBD2 (5 bases). The CDR3 loop spans 14 amino acids. The V gene lost 2 bases and the J gene lost 5 bases, with 12 bases spanning the gap. Germline assignment: CDR1 MNHEY and CDR2 SVGEGT. The CDR3 DNA is TGTGCCAGCAGTTACAGGCAGCCGGGGGAGACCCAGTACTTC. Translated: CASSYRQPGETQYF.

This clonotype was observed at least ten times. The chain links TRBV7-2 to TRBJ2-2, with D possibly being TRBD1 (7 bases). The V gene's germline CDR1 is SGHTA and CDR2 FQGNSA. V was pared by 5 bases and J by 7 bases, with 17 bases between. The CDR3 consists of 15 residues. The CDR3 sequence is CASSQPRQGGGELFF. DNA for the CDR3: TGTGCCAGCAGCCAACCAAGACAGGGAGGCGGGGAGCTGTTTTTT.

This clonotype was observed many times. This chain connects TRBV7-3 to TRBJ2-7; D gene unclear. The germline gives CDR1 SGHTA, CDR2 FQGTGA. V shed 5 bases and J shed 6 bases, with 11 bases lying between them. The CDR3 is 12 residues long. As DNA, the CDR3 is TGTGCCAGCAGCACTGGAGCAGGCGAGCAGTACTTC. Translating it yields CASSTGAGEQYF.

This chain uses TRBV7-8 with TRBJ2-7, with 9 bases matching TRBD1. The CDR3 consists of 13 residues. The trim removed 7 bases at V and 6 bases at J, leaving 7 bases unmatched. In germline, CDR1 is SGHVS, CDR2 FQNEAQ. CDR3 sequence (DNA): TGTGCCAGCATAGGGACAGGGTTCGGCGAGCAGTACTTC. Its protein product is CASIGTGFGEQYF.

This clonotype was detected ten times or more. The genes are TRBV19 and TRBJ2-2; 7 bases align to TRBD1. J was trimmed by 5 bases and V by 7 bases; bases with no gene match: 10. The CDR3 spans 15 residues. Looked up from germline, CDR1 is LNHDA and CDR2 is SQIVND (reference sequence). The CDR3 region is CASTSQGPWTGELFF. The CDR3 DNA reads TGTGCCAGTACCTCACAGGGGCCTTGGACCGGGGAGCTGTTTTTT.

The table lists this clonotype with many counts. The CDR3 DNA follows: TGTGCCACCAGCAGGGAAAGGGGCACAGATACGCAGTATTTT. This encodes CATSRERGTDTQYF. This rearrangement joins TRBV15 to TRBJ2-3; D not certain. The V end was cut by 3 bases, the J end by 1 base, with 8 bases between. CDR1 LNHNV and CDR2 YYDKDF come from the germline V gene (reference sequence). The CDR3 has 14 amino acids.

The chain employs TRBV20-1 and TRBJ2-7; 10 positions match TRBD2. This CDR3 region has 15 residues. V lost 0 bases to trimming and J lost 2 bases; unmatched junction nucleotides: 4. CDR1 is DFQATT and CDR2 is SNEGSKA in the germline V gene (reference sequence). CDR3 amino acids: CSAREQREGTYEQYF. CDR3 in DNA: TGCAGTGCTAGAGAGCAGCGGGAGGGAACCTACGAGCAGTACTTC.

This clonotype was detected many times. The rearrangement uses TRBV28 and TRBJ2-6; D might be TRBD1 (6 bases). The CDR3 runs to 16 residues. V was pared by 10 bases and J by 0 bases, with 16 bases between. CDR1 is MDHEN and CDR2 is SYDVKM in the germline V gene. CDR3 DNA sequence: TGTGCCACCATGACAGGACCTATCTCTGGGGCCAACGTCCTGACTTTC. Amino acids: CATMTGPISGANVLTF.

This clonotype was recorded at least ten times. J is TRBJ1-2 and V is TRBV30; D is unclear. CDR1 is GTSNPN, CDR2 SVGIG, per germline (reference sequence). This CDR3 is built from 13 residues. Trimming pared 3 bases from V and 7 bases from J, leaving 15 bases between. The CDR3 nucleotides are TGTGCCTGGAGCGTTGGCAGGATGGTTGGCTACACCTTC. Translating gives CAWSVGRMVGYTF.

This clonotype was recorded at least ten times. As DNA, the CDR3 is TGCAGCGTTGTTGGGGACGAGCAGTACTTC. The encoded protein is CSVVGDEQYF. The chain carries TRBV29-1 and TRBJ2-7; D call uncertain. The CDR3 covers 10 residues. V lost 4 bases and J lost 5, with 6 bases in between. Germline CDR1 SQVTM, CDR2 ANQGSEA.

In its sample, this clonotype was seen a few times. The chain links TRBV11-2 to TRBJ2-7, with 7 bases aligning to TRBD1. In germline, CDR1 is SGHAT, CDR2 FQNNGV. The J segment lost 7 bases and the V segment lost 0 bases, leaving 21 bases of the junction unmatched. This CDR3 comprises 19 residues. This CDR3 reads CASSLEVPPSPTGAGEQYF. Here the CDR3 DNA reads TGTGCCAGCAGCTTAGAGGTCCCGCCTAGCCCCACAGGGGCCGGGGAGCAGTACTTC.

In this sample, this clonotype turned up many times. The V gene is TRBV12-5, the J gene TRBJ2-7, with D unresolved. Trimming shortened V by 0 bases and J by 0 bases, and 12 bases separated the two germline ends. This CDR3 region has 16 residues. Per the germline V gene, CDR1 is LGHNT and CDR2 is FRNRAP. CDR3 in DNA: TGTGCTAGTGGTTTGGTACCCCTCGACTCCTCCTACGAGCAGTACTTC. Its translation is CASGLVPLDSSYEQYF.

In its sample, this clonotype was seen once. The chain is built from TRBV12-3 or TRBV12-4 and TRBJ1-2; D possibly corresponds to TRBD1 (6 bases). V was trimmed by 5 bases and J by 5 bases, leaving 12 bases between them. CDR3 length: 13 residues. CDR3 region: CASSNRDLYGYTF. CDR3 nucleotide sequence: TGTGCCAGCAGTAACAGGGACTTGTATGGCTACACCTTC.

In its sample, this clonotype was seen many times. The gene calls are TRBV4-3 and TRBJ2-5; D call uncertain. CDR3 size: 14 residues. In germline, CDR1 is LGHNA, CDR2 YSLEER. Trimming removed 0 bases from V and 4 bases from J, with 9 bases in between. Here the CDR3 DNA reads TGCGCCAGCAGCCAAGATGTAGTAGGAGAGACCCAGTACTTC. This encodes CASSQDVVGETQYF.

This chain joins TRBV25-1 and TRBJ2-2; 8 bases align to TRBD1. CDR1 MGHDK and CDR2 SYGVNS come from the germline V gene. This CDR3 has 17 amino acids. V lost 5 bases, J lost 3 bases, and 11 bases stayed unmatched. The CDR3, as DNA: TGTGCCAGCAGTAAACACCCCGGGACAGGTTACACCGGGGAGCTGTTTTTT. Protein: CASSKHPGTGYTGELFF.

In its sample, this clonotype was seen many times. The CDR3, as DNA: TGTGCCAGCGGGGACAGATCCTACGAGCAGTACTTC. It specifies CASGDRSYEQYF. V and J are TRBV28 and TRBJ2-7; 7 bases map to TRBD1. The length of the CDR3 is 12 residues. Germline V CDR1 and CDR2: MDHEN, SYDVKM. J was trimmed by 1 base and V by 8 bases; bases with no gene match: 2.

This clonotype was observed many times. The V gene is TRBV28, the J gene TRBJ1-2; no reliable D call. The length of the CDR3 is 14 residues. CDR1 is MDHEN and CDR2 is SYDVKM in the germline V gene. V was pared by 5 bases and J by 5 bases, with 15 bases between. The chain's CDR3 is CASSPRRAPYGYTF. The CDR3 DNA sequence: TGTGCCAGCAGTCCTCGGAGGGCCCCTTATGGCTACACCTTC.